The 15 T cell receptor beta chains below all came from one sample that was sequenced in a study of T cell repertoires in cytomegalovirus infection. In TCRdb, the reads were re-called with MiXCR into one record per CDR3 protein. The sample records around 310,000 distinct CDR3 sequences, 15% to 20% being singletons. Input material: PBMCs. The receptors stem from a human donor in good health (CMV status not recorded). Some clones in this sample may be carry-over from other donors' samples.

This clonotype has more than one count but fewer than ten. This rearrangement joins TRBV28 to TRBJ1-5; D is unclear. The CDR3 has 13 residues. Trimming pared 6 bases from V and 8 bases from J, leaving 14 bases between. Germline CDR1 reads MDHEN; CDR2 reads SYDVKM. The CDR3 coding sequence is TGTGCCAGCAGGCTAGGCAGTGCTGAGCCCCAGCATTTT. Protein product: CASRLGSAEPQHF.

A word on this clonotype: This CDR3 fails to terminate in the conserved phenylalanine or tryptophan, so it likely reflects a read error. This chain uses TRBV6-2 or TRBV6-3 with TRBJ1-5; 8 nucleotides agree with TRBD1. Germline CDR1 and CDR2: MNHEY and SVGEGT. The CDR3 has 15 amino acids. The V segment lost 6 bases and the J segment 4 bases; nucleotides outside the gene matches: 8. The CDR3 bases are TGTGCCAGCAGCTTCGACAGGGGCCATAATCAGCCCCAGCATGTT. Residues: CASSFDRGHNQPQHV.

The J gene is TRBJ2-5, the V gene TRBV4-1; tentative D call: TRBD2 (5 bases). V lost 4 bases and J lost 2, with 14 bases in between. This CDR3 has 15 residues. CDR1 and CDR2 (germline): MGHRA, YSYEKL. Written as DNA, the CDR3 is TGCGCCAGCAGCCTCGAATTCGGGGTACAAGAGACCCAGTACTTC. It specifies CASSLEFGVQETQYF.

This clonotype appeared a single time. The CDR3 loop is CASRGTDSYEQYF. The CDR3 DNA reads as TGTGCCAGCAGAGGGACTGACTCCTACGAGCAGTACTTC. This chain uses TRBV25-1 with TRBJ2-7; TRBD2 might be the D (6 bases). The germline V gene has CDR1 MGHDK and CDR2 SYGVNS. This CDR3 region has 13 residues. V was cut by 6 bases and J by 0 bases, with 9 bases left in between.

This chain joins TRBV5-1 and TRBJ2-1; 7 nucleotides align to TRBD1. Trimming cost V 0 bases and J 7 bases; bases outside gene matches: 13. The CDR3 length is 17 residues. From germline, CDR1 is SGHRS and CDR2 YFSETQ. The DNA for the CDR3 is TGCGCCAGCAGCTTGGCCGTGGATCCATGGACAGGAAATGAGCAGTTCTTC. The encoded protein is CASSLAVDPWTGNEQFF. The full variable domain, its missing parts supplied by reference TRBV5-1 and TRBJ2-1, is KAGVTQTPRYLIKTRGQQVTLSCSPISGHRSVSWYQQTPGQGLQFLFEYFSETQRNKGNFPGRFSGRQFSNSRSEMNVSTLELGDSALYLCASSLAVDPWTGNEQFFGPGTRLTVL.

This clonotype occurred a few times. The chain carries TRBV4-1 and TRBJ1-2, with 7 positions matching TRBD1. The CDR3 extends over 16 amino acids. V lost 4 bases to trimming and J lost 7 bases; unmatched junction nucleotides: 15. The V gene's germline CDR1 is MGHRA and CDR2 YSYEKL. The CDR3: CASSLYPGTATSGYTF. The CDR3 bases are TGCGCCAGCAGCCTATACCCCGGGACAGCCACTTCTGGCTACACCTTC.

This clonotype was seen only a few times. In nucleotides, the CDR3 is TGTGCCAGTAACCCGGACCTGAACACTGAAGCTTTCTTT. Translated: CASNPDLNTEAFF. The chain has TRBV19 and TRBJ1-1; D uncertain. CDR3 size: 13 residues. CDR1 LNHDA and CDR2 SQIVND come from the germline V gene (reference sequence). The germline V and J ends were trimmed by 7 bases and 0 bases, with 9 bases remaining between them.

The chain is built from TRBV5-4 and TRBJ2-7; TRBD1 agrees at 7 bases. The CDR3 is 13 residues long. The V gene's germline CDR1 is SGHNT and CDR2 YYREEE (reference sequence). The ends lost 5 bases at V and 1 base at J; junction bases unmatched: 3. For the CDR3, the DNA is TGTGCCAGCAGAGGGGGCGGTTCCTACGAGCAGTACTTC. Translating gives CASRGGGSYEQYF.

V and J are TRBV12-3 or TRBV12-4 and TRBJ2-2; 7 bases match TRBD2. This CDR3 comprises 15 residues. The V and J ends lost 6 bases and 1 base, in that order; junction bases with no gene match: 5. The CDR3 DNA reads as TGTGCCAGCAGGGAGAGCGGGATGAACACCGGGGAGCTGTTTTTT. This encodes CASRESGMNTGELFF.

This clonotype was recorded a few times. The J gene is TRBJ2-7, the V gene TRBV6-5; possibly TRBD1 for D (5 bases). Germline V gene lookup returns CDR1 MNHEY and CDR2 SVGAGI. The CDR3 loop spans 16 amino acids. V was cut by 2 bases and J by 4 bases, with 18 bases left in between. The CDR3 spells CASSYLRAGNTYEQYF. The CDR3 region has the DNA TGTGCCAGCAGTTACCTTCGGGCAGGGAATACGTACGAGCAGTACTTC.

This clonotype was recorded a few times. The CDR3 here is CASSVAWDRDTDTQYF. The CDR3 DNA sequence: TGTGCCAGCAGCGTAGCTTGGGACAGGGACACAGATACGCAGTATTTT. V gene TRBV9 combines with J gene TRBJ2-3, with 9 nucleotides matching TRBD1. The junction had 4 bases not matched to a gene; V was cut back by 0 bases and J by 2 bases. Germline-derived CDR1 and CDR2 are SGDLS and YYNGEE. The CDR3 has 16 residues.

The chain links TRBV11-2 to TRBJ2-5; TRBD2 matches 8 bases. Germline V gene lookup returns CDR1 SGHAT and CDR2 FQNNGV. There are 15 residues in the CDR3. J gave up 5 bases and V 5 bases, and 10 bases lay outside the gene matches. The chain's CDR3 is CASSITAGGGETQYF. In DNA form, the CDR3 reads TGTGCCAGCAGCATAACCGCGGGGGGCGGGGAGACCCAGTACTTC.

This clonotype was found a few times. The chain is built from TRBV20-1 and TRBJ1-2; TRBD1 matches 7 bases. The CDR3 consists of 16 residues. The J segment lost 0 bases and the V segment lost 0 bases, leaving 7 bases of the junction unmatched. The germline CDR1 and CDR2 sequences are DFQATT and SNEGSKA (reference sequence). The CDR3 here is CSARDGAGGPNYGYTF. The CDR3 bases are TGCAGTGCTAGAGATGGGGCAGGGGGGCCTAACTATGGCTACACCTTC.

Many counts were recorded for this clonotype. A junction end diverges from the germline sequence, so it may reflect a read error. This chain connects TRBV7-6 to TRBJ2-3; 8 bases are shared with TRBD2. Germline CDR1 reads SGHVS; CDR2 reads FNYEAQ. The CDR3 loop spans 14 amino acids. In DNA form, the CDR3 reads TGTGCTAGCAGCCAAACGGGAGGGGCAGATACGCAGTATTTT. Translation gives CASSQTGGADTQYF.

The rearrangement uses TRBV29-1 and TRBJ1-5; 7 bases line up with TRBD1. With 7 bases clipped from V and 0 bases from J, the junction kept 6 bases outside the gene matches. Germline assignment: CDR1 SQVTM and CDR2 ANQGSEA. The CDR3 has 14 amino acids. In nucleotides, the CDR3 is TGCAGCGCCTCGACAGGGAATAGCAATCAGCCCCAGCATTTT. Its translation is CSASTGNSNQPQHF. Together with reference TRBV29-1 and TRBJ1-5, the CDR3 gives the full variable domain: SAVISQKPSRDICQRGTSLTIQCQVDSQVTMMFWYRQQPGQSLTLIATANQGSEATYESGFVIDKFPISRPNLTFSTLTVSNMSPEDSSIYLCSASTGNSNQPQHFGDGTRLSIL.